A single TCR beta chain is shown here with its context. V was pared by 0 bases and J by 2 bases, with 14 bases between. The CDR3 runs to 16 residues. Germline V gene sequence: CDR1 LGHDT, CDR2 YNNKEL (reference sequence). This record belongs to a study of blood T cell repertoires in COVID-19. Overall study: Acute and convalescent COVID-19 specimens originated in the United States, Italy and Spain. From T cells, B-cell-depleted T cells, or PBMCs came the material, which was cDNA or gDNA.

As handled by the study authors: Using reference gene primer amplification, nucleated cell counts were estimated. Some clones are missing from TCRdb's copy, which holds only in-frame ones; the method was immunoSEQ multiplex PCR. D and trimming were read from the DNA, whereas the V and J calls and clone size are those reported in that table. The profile shows about 33,000 clones, around 86% of them singletons. The chain combines TRBV3-1 (or the pseudogene TRBV3-2) with TRBJ2-7; no firm D call. The sample comprised peripheral blood. The receptor was derived from a man in his 70s with acute or convalescent COVID-19. CDR3 bases: TGTGCCAGCAGCCAAGATCCCCAGGTGGCGACCTACGAGCAGTACTTC. Its protein product is CASSQDPQVATYEQYF.